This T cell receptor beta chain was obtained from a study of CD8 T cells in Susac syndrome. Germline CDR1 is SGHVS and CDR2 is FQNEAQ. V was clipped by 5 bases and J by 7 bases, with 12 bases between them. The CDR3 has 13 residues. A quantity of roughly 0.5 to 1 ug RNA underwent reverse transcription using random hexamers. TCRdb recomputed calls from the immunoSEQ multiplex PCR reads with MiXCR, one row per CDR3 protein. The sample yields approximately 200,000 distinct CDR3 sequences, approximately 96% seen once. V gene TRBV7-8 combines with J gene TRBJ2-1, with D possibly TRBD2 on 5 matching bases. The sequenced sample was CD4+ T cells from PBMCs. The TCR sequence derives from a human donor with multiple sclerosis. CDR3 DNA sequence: TGTGCCAGCAGCAAACCGCGGGCGAATGAGCAGTTCTTC. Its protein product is CASSKPRANEQFF.